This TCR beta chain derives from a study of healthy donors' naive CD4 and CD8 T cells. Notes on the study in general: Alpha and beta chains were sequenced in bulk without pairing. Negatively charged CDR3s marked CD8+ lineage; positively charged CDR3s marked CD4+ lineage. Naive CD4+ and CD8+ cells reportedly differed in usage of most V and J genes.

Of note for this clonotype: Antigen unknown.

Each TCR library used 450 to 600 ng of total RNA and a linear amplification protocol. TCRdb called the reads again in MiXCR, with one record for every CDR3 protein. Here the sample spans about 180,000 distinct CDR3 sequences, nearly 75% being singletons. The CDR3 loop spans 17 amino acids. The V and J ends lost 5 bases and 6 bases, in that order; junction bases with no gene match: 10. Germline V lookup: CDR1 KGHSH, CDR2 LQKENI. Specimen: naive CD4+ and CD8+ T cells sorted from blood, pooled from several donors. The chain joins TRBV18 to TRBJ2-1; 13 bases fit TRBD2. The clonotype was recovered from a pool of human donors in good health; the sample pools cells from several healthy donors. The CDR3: CASSSLPGTSGINEQFF. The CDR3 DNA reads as TGTGCCAGCTCATCCCTTCCCGGGACTAGCGGGATCAATGAGCAGTTCTTC. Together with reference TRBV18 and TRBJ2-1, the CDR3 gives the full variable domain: NAGVMQNPRHLVRRRGQEARLRCSPMKGHSHVYWYRQLPEEGLKFMVYLQKENIIDESGMPKERFSAEFPKEGPSILRIQQVVRGDSAAYFCASSSLPGTSGINEQFFGPGTRLTVL.